Following are 2 T cell receptor beta chains from one sample sequenced in a study of blood T cell repertoires in COVID-19. TCRdb keeps only in-frame clones here, not all; method: immunoSEQ multiplex PCR. This repertoire shows approximately 200,000 clones, less than 90% found once; its top ten account for under 2%. The sample consisted of peripheral blood. The receptors come from a man aged 35-49 years with active or convalescent COVID-19.

V usage is TRBV2 and J usage is TRBJ2-1, with no clear D. Germline V gene data show CDR1 as SNHLY and CDR2 as FYNNEI. The CDR3 extends over 12 amino acids. V was trimmed by 3 bases and J by 7 bases, leaving 7 bases between them. In nucleotides, the CDR3 is TGTGCCAGCAGTGAGGAGAATAATGAGCAGTTCTTC. It yields the protein CASSEENNEQFF.

The V gene is TRBV27, the J gene TRBJ1-2; possible D gene TRBD1, 6 bases. The germline V and J ends were trimmed by 8 bases and 8 bases, with 18 bases remaining between them. Germline CDR1 and CDR2: MNHEY and SMNVEV (reference sequence). The CDR3 contains 13 residues. DNA of the CDR3: TGTGCCAGCGCCAGGCCAAACAGGGACGGCTACACCTTC. It encodes CASARPNRDGYTF.